The 13 T cell receptor beta chains in this list originate from one sample, sequenced in a study of blood T cells in healthy people across ages. A second about 6 to 11 cycle PCR used barcoded and J-beta primers. Each CDR3 protein gets one entry after TCRdb re-called the 5' RACE reads with MiXCR. Of 910,000 or so distinct CDR3 sequences in the sample, about 51% are singletons; the top ten hold about 22%. The sequenced sample was blood. The receptors originated from a woman aged 55-70 years in good health.

Turning to this clonotype: Germline and junction disagree at one end, which may indicate a read error. The chain combines TRBV28 with TRBJ2-6; 7 nucleotides match TRBD1. This CDR3 region has 18 residues. Germline CDR1 reads MDHEN; CDR2 reads SYDVKM. CDR3 bases: TGTGCCAGCAGTATCGACAGGGTAGGGGCATCTGGGGTCAACGTCCTGACTTTC. This encodes CASSIDRVGASGVNVLTF.

The V and J genes are TRBV30 and TRBJ2-4; 8 positions agree with TRBD2. With the DNA end fitting TRBJ2-7 better, the J assignment may be wrong. The CDR3 is 12 amino acids. The germline V gene encodes CDR1 GTSNPN and CDR2 SVGIG (reference sequence). CDR3 coding DNA: TGTGCCCTGGCTAGCGGGCGCTACGAGCAGTACTTC. It is translated as CALASGRYEQYF.

In its sample, this clonotype was seen a few times. V gene TRBV3-1 combines with J gene TRBJ2-7; 9 nucleotides match TRBD1. This CDR3 contains 16 residues. After removal of 3 bases from V and 5 bases from J, the junction contained 11 bases not matched to a gene. In germline, CDR1 is LGHDT, CDR2 YNNKEL (reference sequence). The chain's CDR3 is CASSHGPGQGLNEQYF. DNA for the CDR3: TGTGCCAGCAGCCATGGTCCGGGACAGGGCCTCAACGAGCAGTACTTC.

This clonotype was observed many times. The chain couples TRBV2 to TRBJ2-3; D perhaps matches TRBD1 (5 bases). This CDR3 comprises 13 residues. Germline V gives CDR1 SNHLY, CDR2 FYNNEI. V lost 7 bases, J lost 2 bases, and 10 bases lay in between. The CDR3 region has the DNA TGTGCCAGCACCACAGGCTACACAGATACGCAGTATTTT. It translates to CASTTGYTDTQYF. Full variable domain (missing parts from reference TRBV2 and TRBJ2-3): EPEVTQTPSHQVTQMGQEVILRCVPISNHLYFYWYRQILGQKVEFLVSFYNNEISEKSEIFDDQFSVERPDGSNFTLKIRSTKLEDSAMYFCASTTGYTDTQYFGPGTRLTVL.

This clonotype came up a few times. Since a much larger clone is just one base distant, this may be a read error. V is TRBV20-1 and J is TRBJ2-5, with 11 bases fitting TRBD2. Losses at the gene ends were 6 bases for V and 11 bases for J; bases not matched to a gene: 23. The germline gives CDR1 DFQATT, CDR2 SNEGSKA (reference sequence). The CDR3 runs to 17 residues. CDR3 sequence reads: CSALVVAGGPMRNEQYF. CDR3 nucleotides: TGCAGTGCCCTCGTAGTAGCGGGAGGGCCTATGAGAAATGAGCAGTACTTC.

This clonotype was detected many times. The gene calls are TRBV20-1 and TRBJ2-7; 8 nucleotides match TRBD2. Losses at the gene ends were 2 bases for V and 2 bases for J; bases not matched to a gene: 8. CDR3 length: 15 residues. Per the germline V gene, CDR1 is DFQATT and CDR2 is SNEGSKA (reference sequence). The DNA of the CDR3 is TGCAGTGCTAGACCTGGAAGCGGGAGAGCCTACGAGCAGTACTTC. Translating gives CSARPGSGRAYEQYF.

This chain joins TRBV4-1 and TRBJ2-7; D possibly uses TRBD1 or TRBD2 (5 bases each). V lost 1 base and J lost 2, with 15 bases in between. The CDR3 is 16 residues long. Germline loops: CDR1 MGHRA, CDR2 YSYEKL. The CDR3 coding sequence is TGCGCCAGCAGCCAAGTATTGGCCGGGACGACCTACGAGCAGTACTTC. This translates into CASSQVLAGTTYEQYF.

The V and J genes are TRBV20-1 and TRBJ1-2, with D uncertain. Germline loops: CDR1 DFQATT, CDR2 SNEGSKA (reference sequence). This CDR3 spans 12 amino acids. Trimming took off 3 bases at V and 3 bases at J, with 8 bases between the two ends. The CDR3, as DNA: TGCAGTGCTAGGGACGGGTACTATGGCTACACCTTC. Its protein is CSARDGYYGYTF.

The rearrangement links TRBV27 to TRBJ2-3, with 8 positions matching TRBD2. Germline CDR1 reads MNHEY; CDR2 reads SMNVEV (reference sequence). The CDR3 covers 15 residues. J gave up 6 bases and V 0 bases, and 5 bases lay outside the gene matches. The DNA of the CDR3 is TGTGCCAGCAGTTTATCGGACCCGGGGGGGGATACGCAGTATTTT. Translated, it gives CASSLSDPGGDTQYF.

The CDR3, as DNA: TGTGCCAGCAGCCAAGTCGGAGTAGCGGGAGGTTTATACAATGAGCAGTTCTTC. Translated: CASSQVGVAGGLYNEQFF. The chain joins TRBV4-2 to TRBJ2-1, with TRBD2 identical over 10 bases. This CDR3 spans 18 amino acids. Germline CDR1 reads LGHNA; CDR2 reads YNFKEQ. The ends lost 1 base at V and 4 bases at J; junction bases unmatched: 10.

The CDR3 region is CASRTLIALNQYF. The CDR3 DNA is TGTGCCAGCAGAACGCTCATCGCTTTGAATCAGTACTTC. The J gene is TRBJ2-4, the V gene TRBV6-1; no definite D call. Trimming left V 6 bases short and J 12 bases short, with 18 bases between. This CDR3 spans 13 amino acids. Germline values: CDR1 MNHNS, CDR2 SASEGT.

V and J are TRBV2 and TRBJ2-7; TRBD2 aligns across 8 bases. V shed 7 bases and J 6 bases; nucleotides not matched to a gene: 14. Germline CDR1 and CDR2: SNHLY and FYNNEI. CDR3 length equals 15 residues. As DNA, the CDR3 is TGTGCCAGCAACCCCCCGGGACTAGAATCCACCGAGCAGTACTTC. Its translation is CASNPPGLESTEQYF.

Comment on this clonotype: The junction does not match germline at one end; this may be a read error. The CDR3 spells CASGHDRVGEQYF. The CDR3 DNA sequence: TGCGCCAGCGGCCACGACAGGGTAGGGGAGCAGTACTTC. The chain uses TRBV4-1 and TRBJ2-7, with 7 bases lining up with TRBD1. CDR1 MGHRA and CDR2 YSYEKL come from the germline V gene. The CDR3 runs 13 residues.